These 13 T cell receptor beta chains were sequenced from one sample in a study of human T cells and chemical hapten exposure. Regarding time point: pre-sensitization, week 0. Treatment meaning: therapeutic diphenylcyclopropenone sensitization with weekly scalp DPC. MiXCR was run by TCRdb on the RACE reads, yielding one entry per CDR3 protein. The repertoire has 350,000 to 400,000 distinct CDR3 sequences, 4% to 6% of them found once; the top ten carry approximately 2.8%. The sequencing here drew on whole blood, taken in connection with sensitization to the hapten diphenylcyclopropenone (DPC). The receptor source for this set is a woman aged 45-59 years with alopecia areata. Some clones in this sample may be carry-over from other donors' samples.

The chain recombines TRBV12-5 with TRBJ2-1; the match to TRBD1 covers 9 bases. There are 11 residues in the CDR3. In germline, CDR1 is LGHNT, CDR2 FRNRAP. V trimming: 10 bases; J trimming: 6 bases; junction bases outside the gene matches: 1. The CDR3: CATGQGNEQFF. In DNA, the CDR3 is TGTGCTACGGGACAGGGCAATGAGCAGTTCTTC.

The chain is built from TRBV7-8 and TRBJ2-2; 12 bases match TRBD2. This CDR3 has 16 amino acids. Germline trimming cut 5 bases from V and 7 bases from J; bases unmatched to any gene: 8. From germline, CDR1 is SGHVS and CDR2 FQNEAQ. CDR3 nucleotides: TGTGCCAGCAGCACCCGACTAGCGGGAGCGGACGGGGAGCTGTTTTTT. This encodes CASSTRLAGADGELFF.

In this sample, this clonotype turned up many times. This chain joins TRBV12-3 or TRBV12-4 and TRBJ2-1; no firm D call. V was pared by 3 bases and J by 8 bases, with 8 bases between. This CDR3 is built from 12 residues. The CDR3 protein is CASSFRADEQFF. DNA for the CDR3: TGTGCCAGCAGTTTTAGGGCGGATGAGCAGTTCTTC.

This clonotype was detected many times. V gene TRBV6-2 or TRBV6-3 combines with J gene TRBJ2-7, with a tentative D call TRBD1 (6 bases). This CDR3 region has 13 residues. Germline V gene data show CDR1 as MNHEY and CDR2 as SVGEGT. Between the trimmed V and J ends, which lost 6 bases and 2 bases, there was a span of 11 bases. In DNA, the CDR3 is TGTGCCAGCAGCACCGGACAGCCCTACGAGCAGTACTTC. Encoded protein: CASSTGQPYEQYF.

This clonotype came up many times. J is TRBJ1-4 and V is TRBV12-3 or TRBV12-4; 8 bases map to TRBD1. With V trimmed by 6 bases and J by 13 bases, 4 bases remained unmatched. CDR3 length equals 11 residues. The CDR3 here is CASSSGTGLFF. The CDR3 nucleotides are TGTGCCAGCAGCTCCGGGACAGGACTGTTTTTT.

This clonotype came up a few times. The V and J genes are TRBV30 and TRBJ1-1, with D unclear. The CDR3 contains 11 residues. The germline V and J ends were trimmed by 0 bases and 11 bases, with 10 bases remaining between them. Germline V gives CDR1 GTSNPN, CDR2 SVGIG (reference sequence). CDR3 sequence reads: CAWSVRQWAFF. The CDR3 DNA sequence: TGTGCCTGGAGTGTTCGTCAGTGGGCTTTCTTT.

This clonotype was recorded at least ten times. The gene calls are TRBV7-2 and TRBJ2-5, with 10 bases identical to TRBD2. With 1 base clipped from V and 4 bases from J, the junction kept 6 bases outside the gene matches. The CDR3 loop spans 16 amino acids. Germline V lookup: CDR1 SGHTA, CDR2 FQGNSA. CDR3 sequence reads: CASSLGAGGPRETQYF. CDR3 bases: TGTGCCAGCAGCTTAGGAGCGGGAGGGCCGCGAGAGACCCAGTACTTC.

This clonotype was detected only a few times. The chain has TRBV4-3 and TRBJ2-7; tentatively, D is TRBD1 (5 bases). CDR1 and CDR2 (germline): LGHNA, YSLEER. Trimming stripped 0 bases from V and 5 bases from J, with 8 bases between. The CDR3 is 13 residues long. The CDR3 sequence: CASSQDRDDEQYF. The CDR3 DNA reads TGCGCCAGCAGCCAAGACAGGGATGACGAGCAGTACTTC.

This clonotype was observed a handful of times. The V call is TRBV7-9, the J call TRBJ1-1; the D is unclear. Germline V CDR1 and CDR2: SEHNR, FQNEAQ (reference sequence). The CDR3 is 17 amino acids. V was trimmed by 5 bases and J by 1 base, leaving 20 bases between them. The DNA of the CDR3 is TGTGCCAGCAGCCCGCGGCCGGGCCCAGCGGGGAACACTGAAGCTTTCTTT. Translated: CASSPRPGPAGNTEAFF.

The sample holds many counts of this clonotype. The chain is built from TRBV12-3 or TRBV12-4 and TRBJ1-5; no clear D. The CDR3 runs 17 residues. Trimming stripped 3 bases from V and 2 bases from J, with 17 bases between. CDR3 in DNA: TGTGCCAGCAGTTTGATCATCCGAGGTGTACGCAATCAGCCCCAGCATTTT. It codes for CASSLIIRGVRNQPQHF.

This sequence joins TRBV7-9 and TRBJ2-5; D is unresolved. Trimming removed 0 bases from V and 0 bases from J, with 14 bases in between. From germline, CDR1 is SEHNR and CDR2 FQNEAQ (reference sequence). CDR3 length equals 17 residues. This chain's CDR3 is CASSLAGRHKYQETQYF. CDR3 coding DNA: TGTGCCAGCAGCTTAGCGGGCCGACACAAGTACCAAGAGACCCAGTACTTC.

This clonotype was recorded many times. The chain recombines TRBV11-1 with TRBJ1-1; D unresolved. Germline V CDR1 and CDR2: SGHAT, FQDESV (reference sequence). CDR3 length: 13 amino acids. Trimming cost V 5 bases and J 14 bases, with 21 bases left between them. CDR3 loop: CASSPFDGPAQFF. The CDR3 nucleotides read TGTGCCAGCAGCCCTTTCGATGGACCCGCACAGTTCTTT. Supplemented by reference TRBV11-1 and TRBJ1-1, the full variable domain reads EAEVAQSPRYKITEKSQAVAFWCDPISGHATLYWYRQILGQGPELLVQFQDESVVDDSQLPKDRFSAERLKGVDSTLKIQPAELGDSAMYLCASSPFDGPAQFFGQGTRLTVV.

In this sample, this clonotype turned up many times. Here the CDR3 DNA reads TGTGCCAGCGGAGGGGTGAGGGGAAGCACAGATACGCAGTATTTT. It encodes CASGGVRGSTDTQYF. The J gene is TRBJ2-3, the V gene TRBV28, with D possibly being TRBD2 (6 bases). The germline CDR1 and CDR2 sequences are MDHEN and SYDVKM. There are 15 residues in the CDR3. Trimming pared 8 bases from V and 0 bases from J, leaving 15 bases between.